These 27 T cell receptor beta chains originate from one sample sequenced in a study of monozygotic twins with inflammatory bowel disease. TCRdb re-called the 5' RACE reads, yielding one record per CDR3 amino acid sequence without DNA. There are about 160,000 distinct CDR3 sequences in the sample, with more than 2.5% held by the top ten. Sample: blood. These receptors came from a human donor with ulcerative colitis or Crohn's disease, or a healthy co-twin of an affected twin (not recorded which).

V usage is TRBV6-1 and J usage is TRBJ2-7. CDR3 length: 13 residues. Germline V gives CDR1 MNHNS, CDR2 SASEGT. The CDR3 spells CASSVNKFYEQYF.

The chain employs TRBV7-2 and TRBJ2-1; TCRdb's D call, TRBD2, is unchecked because there is no DNA. Germline lookup yields CDR1 SGHTA and CDR2 FQGNSA. This CDR3 region has 17 residues. The CDR3 sequence is CASSPQAGGPPYNEQFF.

V and J are TRBV4-2 and TRBJ2-2. The germline V gene encodes CDR1 LGHNA and CDR2 YNFKEQ. The CDR3 contains 14 residues. The CDR3: CASSQVSPTGELFF.

The chain carries TRBV20-1 and TRBJ2-1; TCRdb names TRBD2, which stays unverified in the absence of DNA. Per germline, CDR1 DFQATT and CDR2 SNEGSKA (reference sequence). CDR3 length equals 15 residues. CDR3 amino acids: CSAERTSGNYNEQFF.

The rearrangement uses TRBV3-1 and TRBJ1-2. The CDR3 extends over 13 amino acids. CDR1 and CDR2 (germline): LGHDT, YNNKEL (reference sequence). This CDR3 is CASSQDLTGGYTF.

The chain employs TRBV6-1 and TRBJ2-1; without DNA, the TCRdb call of TRBD2 cannot be checked. This CDR3 has 14 amino acids. Germline-derived CDR1 and CDR2 are MNHNS and SASEGT. CDR3 residues: CASSRLAGVNEQFF.

The chain links TRBV6-5 to TRBJ2-4; absent DNA, TCRdb's TRBD2 call cannot be checked. The CDR3 has 16 residues. Germline-derived CDR1 and CDR2 are MNHEY and SVGAGI. The CDR3 sequence: CASTLRGVGGENIQYF.

This sequence joins TRBV19 and TRBJ2-3; TCRdb designates TRBD2, a call that cannot be tested without DNA. This CDR3 spans 17 amino acids. Per germline, CDR1 LNHDA and CDR2 SQIVND (reference sequence). CDR3 sequence reads: CASSIDGPRASTDTQYF. The whole variable domain, filled in from reference TRBV19 and TRBJ2-3, reads DGGITQSPKYLFRKEGQNVTLSCEQNLNHDAMYWYRQDPGQGLRLIYYSQIVNDFQKGDIAEGYSVSREKKESFPLTVTSAQKNPTAFYLCASSIDGPRASTDTQYFGPGTRLTVL.

The V and J genes are TRBV30 and TRBJ2-7; no DNA is available, so the TRBD2 call from TCRdb remains unchecked. The germline V gene has CDR1 GTSNPN and CDR2 SVGIG (reference sequence). This CDR3 is built from 15 residues. The CDR3 here is CAWSAGLAVSYEQYF.

The chain joins TRBV6-1 to TRBJ2-1; TCRdb's assignment of TRBD2 cannot be checked, as there is no DNA. Germline assignment: CDR1 MNHNS and CDR2 SASEGT. This CDR3 region has 16 residues. Here the CDR3 reads CASSIQREGRFSRQFF.

The chain has TRBV6-5 and TRBJ2-3. The length of the CDR3 is 15 residues. Germline CDR1 MNHEY, CDR2 SVGAGI. CDR3 in amino acids: CASSYSGSAQDTQYF.

The rearrangement uses TRBV10-2 and TRBJ2-2; TCRdb names TRBD1, which stays unverified in the absence of DNA. There are 17 residues in the CDR3. CDR1 is WSHSY and CDR2 is SAAADI in the germline V gene. CDR3 sequence: CASSDPREPSDTGELFF.

The chain couples TRBV7-8 to TRBJ2-1; checking the TCRdb D call of TRBD2 is not possible without DNA. Germline V gene sequence: CDR1 SGHVS, CDR2 FQNEAQ. CDR3 length equals 17 residues. CDR3 loop: CASSFSGSGPPYNEQFF.

The chain recombines TRBV7-8 with TRBJ1-5; as DNA is missing, the TRBD1 call by TCRdb cannot be tested. The CDR3 is made up of 15 amino acids. The germline CDR1 and CDR2 sequences are SGHVS and FQNEAQ. CDR3 loop: CASSPPRGGNQPQHF.

The chain couples TRBV10-3 to TRBJ2-3; without DNA, the TCRdb call of TRBD1 cannot be checked. Germline lookup yields CDR1 ENHRY and CDR2 SYGVKD. The length of the CDR3 is 13 residues. CDR3 sequence reads: CAIQTGSTDTQYF.

The chain is built from TRBV4-2 and TRBJ2-1. Germline V gives CDR1 LGHNA, CDR2 YNFKEQ. The CDR3 spans 17 residues. The CDR3 sequence is CASSQEGDPYGAREQFF.

This sequence joins TRBV27 and TRBJ2-3. This CDR3 has 15 amino acids. Germline CDR1 MNHEY, CDR2 SMNVEV (reference sequence). CDR3 region: CASSPKTTSTDTQYF.

CDR3: CASSLVSEGVTEAFF. The chain couples TRBV7-2 to TRBJ1-1. Germline CDR1 reads SGHTA; CDR2 reads FQGNSA. The CDR3 spans 15 residues.

This chain links TRBV9 with TRBJ1-1. This CDR3 comprises 16 residues. Germline values: CDR1 SGDLS, CDR2 YYNGEE. This CDR3 is CASSVASAGPDTEAFF.

V gene TRBV6-5 combines with J gene TRBJ2-7; there is no DNA to check the TCRdb D call of TRBD2. Germline V gives CDR1 MNHEY, CDR2 SVGAGI. The CDR3 has 17 amino acids. CDR3: CASSFSQLAGVGYEQYF.

This chain links TRBV15 with TRBJ2-1; TCRdb's D gene call, TRBD2, goes unchecked for lack of DNA. From germline, CDR1 is LNHNV and CDR2 YYDKDF (reference sequence). The CDR3 loop spans 18 amino acids. CDR3 region: CATSRPRVLAGGDNEQFF.

The chain links TRBV19 to TRBJ2-7; TCRdb indicates TRBD2, and absent DNA this call remains unverified. Germline CDR1 is LNHDA and CDR2 is SQIVND (reference sequence). The CDR3 covers 15 residues. CDR3 protein: CASSISRGLAYEQYF.

The CDR3: CASTTGLAYEQYF. The chain combines TRBV6-2 or TRBV6-3 with TRBJ2-7; as DNA is missing, the TRBD2 call by TCRdb cannot be tested. CDR3 length: 13 residues. CDR1 is MNHEY, CDR2 SVGEGT, per germline.

V usage is TRBV5-1 and J usage is TRBJ2-6; TCRdb returns TRBD1, unconfirmable since there is no DNA. This CDR3 spans 18 amino acids. The V gene's germline CDR1 is SGHRS and CDR2 YFSETQ. The CDR3 is CASSSYTGANSGANVLTF.

The J gene is TRBJ2-7, the V gene TRBV5-1; no DNA is available, so the TRBD2 call from TCRdb remains unchecked. Germline values: CDR1 SGHRS, CDR2 YFSETQ. CDR3 length: 14 amino acids. CDR3 residues: CASSLGLADDEQYF. Full variable domain (rest looked up from reference TRBV5-1 and TRBJ2-7): KAGVTQTPRYLIKTRGQQVTLSCSPISGHRSVSWYQQTPGQGLQFLFEYFSETQRNKGNFPGRFSGRQFSNSRSEMNVSTLELGDSALYLCASSLGLADDEQYFGPGTRLTVT.

V gene TRBV6-2 or TRBV6-3 combines with J gene TRBJ2-7; TCRdb proposes TRBD1, but this gene call is untestable without DNA. Per the germline V gene, CDR1 is MNHEY and CDR2 is SVGEGT. The CDR3 runs 15 residues. CDR3 sequence reads: CASSQGTSSSYEQYF.

The J gene is TRBJ2-1, the V gene TRBV20-1; without DNA, the TCRdb call of TRBD1 cannot be checked. CDR3 length: 15 residues. The germline gives CDR1 DFQATT, CDR2 SNEGSKA (reference sequence). CDR3 protein: CSARKTANALNEQFF.